Following are 32 T cell receptor beta chains from one sample sequenced in a study of blood T cell repertoires in COVID-19. This table comes from immunoSEQ multiplex PCR, and its TCRdb copy is limited to in-frame clones, with some not included. The profile shows some 26,000 clones, roughly 79% of them singletons. Source material: peripheral blood. Receptors originate from a man aged 45-65 years with COVID-19, enrolled during active disease.

The V gene is TRBV19, the J gene TRBJ1-5, with 12 nucleotides matching TRBD1. Trimming at V came to 5 bases and at J to 6 bases, leaving 11 bases not matched to a gene. The CDR3 totals 17 residues. Germline-derived CDR1 and CDR2 are LNHDA and SQIVND (reference sequence). CDR3 sequence (DNA): TGTGCCAGTAGTGTTCCGGGACAGGGGGCGCGGGGTCAGCCCCAGCATTTT. Translating it yields CASSVPGQGARGQPQHF.

This clone was seen only once. This sequence joins TRBV2 and TRBJ2-3; a weak D match, TRBD2 (6 bases). Trimming left V 5 bases short and J 4 bases short, with 10 bases between. This CDR3 has 13 residues. Germline V gene sequence: CDR1 SNHLY, CDR2 FYNNEI. CDR3 DNA sequence: TGTGCCAGCAGTCGGGAGATCGCAGATACGCAGTATTTT. Translating gives CASSREIADTQYF.

Judged by abundance, this clone is medium-sized. J is TRBJ1-5 and V is TRBV6-1; D remains ambiguous. V was pared by 2 bases and J by 5 bases, with 13 bases between. The CDR3 sequence is 15 residues long. In germline, CDR1 is MNHNS, CDR2 SASEGT. CDR3 sequence: CASSEKIRGYQPQHF. In DNA, the CDR3 is TGTGCCAGCAGTGAAAAGATCAGAGGGTATCAGCCCCAGCATTTT.

V gene TRBV12-5 combines with J gene TRBJ2-5; D uncertain. Trimming left V 0 bases short and J 9 bases short, with 17 bases between. Germline V gene lookup returns CDR1 LGHNT and CDR2 FRNRAP. The CDR3 has 15 amino acids. The CDR3 DNA sequence: TGTGCTAGTGGTTTGGTACGGTGGCTGGCTGGGCCCCAGTACTTC. Translating gives CASGLVRWLAGPQYF.

The chain carries TRBV19 and TRBJ2-7; TRBD1 matches 9 bases. Per germline, CDR1 LNHDA and CDR2 SQIVND (reference sequence). The V and J ends lost 4 bases and 6 bases, in that order; junction bases with no gene match: 10. The CDR3 has 15 residues. CDR3 region: CASSTLGQGLSEQYF. The CDR3 DNA follows: TGTGCCAGTAGTACCCTGGGACAGGGTCTGTCCGAGCAGTACTTC.

The chain couples TRBV5-1 to TRBJ1-6; D not certain. The CDR3 extends over 13 amino acids. The germline CDR1 and CDR2 sequences are SGHRS and YFSETQ. Trimming removed 0 bases from V and 7 bases from J, with 5 bases in between. The CDR3 reads CASSLELNSPLHF. The CDR3 DNA is TGCGCCAGCAGCTTGGAACTGAATTCACCCCTCCACTTT.

In its sample, this clone ranks as medium-sized. At one of its ends the junction is not consistent with the germline gene, which may arise from a read error. The chain has TRBV7-7 and TRBJ2-2; 8 bases are shared with TRBD1. CDR1 and CDR2 from the germline V gene are SSHAT and FNYEAQ (reference sequence). CDR3 size: 15 residues. The CDR3 protein is CASSLNDRGSGELFF. CDR3 DNA: TGTGCTAGCAGCCTAAACGACAGGGGTTCCGGGGAGCTGTTTTTT.

This rearrangement joins TRBV9 to TRBJ2-2; TRBD1 matches at 8 bases. The CDR3 spans 16 residues. V was clipped by 1 base and J by 2 bases; unmatched bases: 4. CDR1 is SGDLS, CDR2 YYNGEE, per germline. CDR3: CASSVRQGPNTGELFF. CDR3 DNA sequence: TGTGCCAGCAGCGTACGACAGGGGCCAAACACCGGGGAGCTGTTTTTT.

The chain is built from TRBV9 and TRBJ2-7; 8 positions agree with TRBD2. With 3 bases clipped from V and 8 bases from J, the junction kept 10 bases outside the gene matches. The CDR3 is 14 residues long. From germline, CDR1 is SGDLS and CDR2 YYNGEE. The CDR3 DNA reads TGTGCCAGCAGCGCAACCAGCGGGAGATATAAGCAGTACTTC. Protein sequence: CASSATSGRYKQYF.

The V call is TRBV5-6, the J call TRBJ2-7; TRBD2 agrees at 8 bases. Germline lookup yields CDR1 SGHDT and CDR2 YYEEEE. This CDR3 region has 13 residues. Germline trimming cut 6 bases from V and 2 bases from J; bases unmatched to any gene: 4. CDR3 nucleotides: TGTGCCAGCATTAGGCGGGGGGCCTACGAGCAGTACTTC. As protein: CASIRRGAYEQYF.

The sample holds a few counts of this clone. V usage is TRBV6-5 and J usage is TRBJ1-5; D uncertain. V lost 7 bases and J 7 bases, leaving 17 bases between the germline ends. The CDR3 is 14 amino acids. From germline, CDR1 is MNHEY and CDR2 SVGAGI. The CDR3 here is CASIVSGNGQPQHF. In DNA, the CDR3 is TGTGCCAGCATCGTATCGGGTAACGGCCAGCCCCAGCATTTT.

This clone was counted a single time. This chain uses TRBV6-4 with TRBJ2-3; 10 bases fit TRBD2. The CDR3 covers 15 residues. The germline V gene encodes CDR1 MRHNA and CDR2 SNTAGT. The V and J ends lost 0 bases and 4 bases, in that order; junction bases with no gene match: 1. CDR3 in amino acids: CASSDSSGGPDTQYF. In DNA, the CDR3 is TGTGCCAGCAGTGACTCTAGCGGGGGGCCAGATACGCAGTATTTT.

This clone was recorded once. The gene calls are TRBV29-1 and TRBJ2-5; 11 positions agree with TRBD2. The CDR3 is 15 residues long. V was pared by 2 bases and J by 1 base, with 3 bases of the junction left unmatched. Looked up from germline, CDR1 is SQVTM and CDR2 is ANQGSEA. The CDR3 loop reads CSVELAGGLQETQYF. DNA for the CDR3: TGCAGCGTTGAACTAGCGGGAGGCCTCCAAGAGACCCAGTACTTC. The entire variable domain, with the rest obtained from reference TRBV29-1 and TRBJ2-5, is as follows: SAVISQKPSRDICQRGTSLTIQCQVDSQVTMMFWYRQQPGQSLTLIATANQGSEATYESGFVIDKFPISRPNLTFSTLTVSNMSPEDSSIYLCSVELAGGLQETQYFGPGTRLLVL.

The V gene is TRBV19, the J gene TRBJ2-2; 7 nucleotides match TRBD2. The junction had 15 bases not matched to a gene; V was cut back by 8 bases and J by 6 bases. Germline V gene sequence: CDR1 LNHDA, CDR2 SQIVND (reference sequence). This CDR3 has 16 residues. The CDR3 loop is CASSIDGGSTPGELFF. The CDR3 DNA follows: TGTGCCAGTTCCATTGACGGCGGGAGTACCCCCGGGGAGCTGTTTTTT.

This chain uses TRBV6-6 with TRBJ1-3; D might be TRBD1 (6 bases). The CDR3 has 13 residues. V was clipped by 4 bases and J by 2 bases, with 6 bases between them. Germline values: CDR1 MNHNY, CDR2 SVGAGI (reference sequence). CDR3 DNA: TGTGCCAGCAGTTCAGGGGCTGGAAACACCATATATTTT. Protein sequence: CASSSGAGNTIYF.

V is TRBV5-4 and J is TRBJ2-7, with 12 bases fitting TRBD1. Germline CDR1 is SGHNT and CDR2 is YYREEE (reference sequence). This CDR3 region has 15 residues. The J segment lost 7 bases and the V segment lost 4 bases, leaving 9 bases of the junction unmatched. The CDR3 sequence: CASSLTGQGAGEQYF. Here the CDR3 DNA reads TGTGCCAGCAGCCTAACGGGACAGGGGGCAGGGGAGCAGTACTTC. The full variable domain, in which reference TRBV5-4 and TRBJ2-7 provide the parts outside the CDR3, is ETGVTQSPTHLIKTRGQQVTLRCSSQSGHNTVSWYQQALGQGPQFIFQYYREEENGRGNFPPRFSGLQFPNYSSELNVNALELDDSALYLCASSLTGQGAGEQYFGPGTRLTVT.

The chain has TRBV9 and TRBJ2-5; 11 nucleotides match TRBD2. The trim removed 5 bases at V and 0 bases at J, leaving 6 bases unmatched. Germline loops: CDR1 SGDLS, CDR2 YYNGEE. The CDR3 runs to 16 residues. The CDR3: CASSPTSGRNQETQYF. The CDR3, as DNA: TGTGCCAGCAGTCCAACTAGCGGGAGAAACCAAGAGACCCAGTACTTC.

CDR3 residues: CASGTSGTYEQYF. The CDR3 DNA reads as TGTGCCAGCGGGACTAGCGGTACCTACGAGCAGTACTTC. The chain couples TRBV5-6 to TRBJ2-7; 11 bases are shared with TRBD2. The CDR3 consists of 13 residues. J was trimmed by 2 bases and V by 7 bases; bases with no gene match: 2. Germline assignment: CDR1 SGHDT and CDR2 YYEEEE. Complete variable domain (other parts from reference TRBV5-6 and TRBJ2-7): DAGVTQSPTHLIKTRGQQVTLRCSPKSGHDTVSWYQQALGQGPQFIFQYYEEEERQRGNFPDRFSGHQFPNYSSELNVNALLLGDSALYLCASGTSGTYEQYFGPGTRLTVT.

A few counts support this clone. The J gene is TRBJ1-1, the V gene TRBV30, with D hard to call. This CDR3 spans 13 amino acids. Germline-derived CDR1 and CDR2 are GTSNPN and SVGIG (reference sequence). Trimming left V 5 bases short and J 5 bases short, with 15 bases between. CDR3 loop: CAWAVSGSTEAFF. The DNA for the CDR3 is TGTGCCTGGGCGGTGAGCGGGAGTACTGAAGCTTTCTTT.

This rearrangement joins TRBV5-6 to TRBJ2-5; 10 bases match TRBD2. The CDR3 is 15 amino acids. Germline CDR1 reads SGHDT; CDR2 reads YYEEEE. After removal of 4 bases from V and 5 bases from J, the junction contained 8 bases not matched to a gene. CDR3 protein: CASSPSGGRGETQYF. The CDR3 nucleotides are TGTGCCAGCAGCCCTAGCGGGGGTCGAGGGGAGACCCAGTACTTC.

This clone turned up a few times. The chain carries TRBV28 and TRBJ2-7, with 9 nucleotides matching TRBD2. This CDR3 spans 17 amino acids. Per germline, CDR1 MDHEN and CDR2 SYDVKM. V lost 3 bases, J lost 7 bases, and 16 bases stayed unmatched. The CDR3: CASSLGKSGGLAGEQYF. Here the CDR3 DNA reads TGTGCCAGCAGTTTGGGTAAAAGTGGGGGACTAGCTGGGGAGCAGTACTTC.

The chain is built from TRBV28 and TRBJ2-5; D is possibly TRBD2 (5 bases). The CDR3 consists of 13 residues. The V and J ends lost 3 bases and 5 bases respectively, with 10 bases between them. CDR1 and CDR2 (germline): MDHEN, SYDVKM. This chain's CDR3 is CASSFGLGETQYF. As DNA, the CDR3 is TGTGCCAGCAGTTTCGGACTGGGGGAGACCCAGTACTTC.

This chain uses TRBV5-1 with TRBJ1-4, with 7 bases fitting TRBD1. J gave up 8 bases and V 4 bases, and 8 bases lay outside the gene matches. The CDR3 runs to 14 residues. Germline V lookup: CDR1 SGHRS, CDR2 YFSETQ. The CDR3: CASSPDRDQEKLFF. CDR3 DNA: TGCGCCAGCAGCCCTGACAGGGATCAGGAAAAACTGTTTTTT.

The chain is built from TRBV6-5 and TRBJ2-5; D gene uncertain. Deletions cut 0 bases from V and 4 bases from J, with 12 bases between. The CDR3 extends over 15 amino acids. The germline gives CDR1 MNHEY, CDR2 SVGAGI. The CDR3 spells CASSYSQTPGETQYF. Written as DNA, the CDR3 is TGTGCCAGCAGTTACTCACAAACCCCGGGAGAGACCCAGTACTTC.

This clone was counted a few times. The chain has TRBV5-1 and TRBJ2-6; no firm D call. CDR3 length equals 15 residues. Germline lookup yields CDR1 SGHRS and CDR2 YFSETQ. V was cut by 0 bases and J by 4 bases, with 8 bases left in between. Written as DNA, the CDR3 is TGCGCCAGCAGCTTGGCGCCAGGAGGGGCCAACGTCCTGACTTTC. Its protein is CASSLAPGGANVLTF.

The V and J genes are TRBV7-9 and TRBJ1-1; D perhaps matches TRBD1 (5 bases). CDR1 SEHNR and CDR2 FQNEAQ come from the germline V gene (reference sequence). The CDR3 has 15 residues. Trimming stripped 5 bases from V and 4 bases from J, with 17 bases between. CDR3 region: CASSRRQKFGTEAFF. The CDR3 region has the DNA TGTGCCAGCAGCCGACGACAGAAATTTGGCACTGAAGCTTTCTTT.

This clone was seen a handful of times. The rearrangement uses TRBV6-1 and TRBJ1-5, with TRBD1 matching 7 bases. Germline CDR1 is MNHNS and CDR2 is SASEGT. The V segment lost 2 bases and the J segment 6 bases; nucleotides outside the gene matches: 7. The CDR3 is 15 residues long. The CDR3 nucleotides are TGTGCCAGCAGTGAAAGGAAGGGGGCGAGTCAGCCCCAGCATTTT. Translating gives CASSERKGASQPQHF.

The rearrangement joins TRBV6-2 or TRBV6-3 to TRBJ1-5; D is undetermined. The CDR3 spans 14 residues. Germline assignment: CDR1 MNHEY and CDR2 SVGEGT. Trimming stripped 4 bases from V and 3 bases from J, with 10 bases between. CDR3 protein: CASSSSSINQPQHF. The CDR3 coding sequence is TGTGCCAGCAGTTCCTCTAGTATCAATCAGCCCCAGCATTTT.

The rearrangement joins TRBV27 to TRBJ2-7, with a weak D call TRBD1 (6 bases). This CDR3 comprises 13 residues. Trimming shortened V by 8 bases and J by 0 bases, and 11 bases separated the two germline ends. Germline CDR1 MNHEY, CDR2 SMNVEV (reference sequence). This chain's CDR3 is CASGQRVSYEQYF. CDR3 nucleotides: TGTGCCAGCGGACAGCGTGTCTCCTACGAGCAGTACTTC.

The CDR3 region is CASSSLSGTYEQYF. The CDR3, as DNA: TGCGCCAGCAGCTCCCTCAGCGGCACCTACGAGCAGTACTTC. The chain uses TRBV5-1 and TRBJ2-7; possible D gene TRBD2, 5 bases. The ends were cut back, 3 bases at V and 2 bases at J, with 12 bases in the middle. The germline gives CDR1 SGHRS, CDR2 YFSETQ. The CDR3 covers 14 residues.

The V gene is TRBV24-1, the J gene TRBJ1-1, with D unresolved. CDR3 length equals 13 residues. Germline CDR1 and CDR2: KGHDR and SFDVKD. V was trimmed by 4 bases and J by 3 bases, leaving 8 bases between them. CDR3 sequence: CATSDARDTEAFF. CDR3 nucleotides: TGTGCCACCAGTGACGCCCGAGACACTGAAGCTTTCTTT.

The rearrangement links TRBV28 to TRBJ1-6, with 8 bases that match TRBD1. Germline trimming cut 5 bases from V and 5 bases from J; bases unmatched to any gene: 11. The CDR3 has 17 residues. Germline V gene lookup returns CDR1 MDHEN and CDR2 SYDVKM. DNA of the CDR3: TGTGCCAGCAGTGGACCGGCCGGGACAGGTGATAATTCACCCCTCCACTTT. Encoded protein: CASSGPAGTGDNSPLHF.